The 19 T cell receptor beta chains reported below all come from one sample, sequenced in a study of blood T cells in healthy people across ages. A J-beta primer mix and a sample-barcoded 5' primer were used in a second PCR of roughly 6 to 12 cycles. MiXCR, run by TCRdb on the 5' RACE reads, gives a single entry per CDR3 protein. The sample lists around 800,000 distinct CDR3 sequences; about half were seen once. Source material: blood. These receptors all come from a man aged 80 or over in good health.

This chain uses TRBV20-1 with TRBJ2-4; possibly TRBD1 for D (5 bases). The assigned J gene may be wrong: the sequence end matches TRBJ2-7 better. The CDR3 covers 13 residues. Germline V gene data show CDR1 as DFQATT and CDR2 as SNEGSKA (reference sequence). In DNA form, the CDR3 reads TGCAGTGCCCCCGTAAGACAGACCTACGAGCAGTACTTC. Amino acid sequence: CSAPVRQTYEQYF.

This clonotype came up a few times. The V gene is TRBV14, the J gene TRBJ2-5; no clear D. The CDR3 is made up of 14 amino acids. Trimming took 2 bases from V and 1 from J, leaving 8 bases between them. Germline V gene lookup returns CDR1 SGHDN and CDR2 FVKESK. As DNA, the CDR3 is TGTGCCAGCAGCCAATTAACCTCCCAAGAGACCCAGTACTTC. It yields the protein CASSQLTSQETQYF.

CDR3 residues: CASSRAGGIGNEQYF. The CDR3 DNA follows: TGTGCCAGCAGTAGAGCGGGAGGGATAGGAAATGAGCAGTACTTC. J is TRBJ2-1 and V is TRBV27; TRBD2 aligns across 10 bases. The end of the DNA fits TRBJ2-7 better, so the J call may be wrong. The CDR3 totals 15 residues. Looked up from germline, CDR1 is MNHEY and CDR2 is SMNVEV (reference sequence).

CDR3 coding DNA: TGCAGTGCTAGAGATGGGGGGGGAAGTCCCTACTATGGCTACACCTTC. It is translated as CSARDGGGSPYYGYTF. The gene calls are TRBV20-1 and TRBJ1-2; tentative D call: TRBD1 (5 bases). The CDR3 has 16 amino acids. Trimming removed 0 bases at V and 3 bases at J, with 17 bases between. CDR1 is DFQATT and CDR2 is SNEGSKA in the germline V gene (reference sequence).

Ten or more counts support this clonotype. The chain is built from TRBV9 and TRBJ2-3; D gene ambiguous. The CDR3 covers 11 residues. Looked up from germline, CDR1 is SGDLS and CDR2 is YYNGEE. V was clipped by 5 bases and J by 6 bases, with 7 bases between them. The CDR3 is CASSYLDTQYF. The CDR3 DNA sequence: TGTGCCAGCAGTTACTTGGATACGCAGTATTTT.

This clonotype was recorded a few times. The V and J genes are TRBV20-1 and TRBJ2-3, with 7 bases matching TRBD1. The V segment lost 0 bases and the J segment 2 bases; nucleotides outside the gene matches: 5. Germline-derived CDR1 and CDR2 are DFQATT and SNEGSKA (reference sequence). CDR3 length: 15 residues. The CDR3 is CSARDYTGATDTQYF. The CDR3 DNA is TGCAGTGCTAGAGATTATACAGGGGCCACAGATACGCAGTATTTT.

The chain has TRBV28 and TRBJ2-2, with D hard to call. Germline-derived CDR1 and CDR2 are MDHEN and SYDVKM. V lost 3 bases to trimming and J lost 5 bases, with 4 bases between them. The CDR3 extends over 12 amino acids. The CDR3 reads CASSLWTGELFF. As DNA, the CDR3 is TGTGCCAGCAGTTTGTGGACCGGGGAGCTGTTTTTT.

This chain connects TRBV20-1 to TRBJ2-3, with 7 positions matching TRBD2. Germline V lookup: CDR1 DFQATT, CDR2 SNEGSKA (reference sequence). The V segment lost 3 bases and the J segment 4 bases; nucleotides outside the gene matches: 10. The CDR3 is 15 amino acids. CDR3 loop: CSASAVTRGADTQYF. In DNA form, the CDR3 reads TGCAGTGCTAGTGCGGTGACACGGGGGGCAGATACGCAGTATTTT.

This clonotype has more than one count but fewer than ten. This may be a read error, as it is one base from a much larger clone. This sequence joins TRBV29-1 and TRBJ2-7; 7 bases are a match to TRBD1. This CDR3 contains 12 residues. Trimming removed 6 bases from V and 7 bases from J; junction bases left unmatched: 9. CDR1 and CDR2 (germline): SQVTM, ANQGSEA. The CDR3 reads CSVGDSLNEQYF. Written as DNA, the CDR3 is TGCAGCGTAGGGGACAGCTTAAATGAGCAGTACTTC.

The rearrangement joins TRBV11-2 to TRBJ2-1; TRBD1 might be the D (5 bases). CDR1 is SGHAT, CDR2 FQNNGV, per germline. The CDR3 contains 14 residues. V shed 5 bases and J shed 7 bases, with 15 bases lying between them. The CDR3 protein is CASSPTDWTNEQFF. The CDR3 nucleotides are TGTGCCAGCAGCCCTACAGACTGGACAAATGAGCAGTTCTTC.

Note on this clonotype: Germline and junction disagree at one end, which may indicate a read error. This sequence joins TRBV4-1 and TRBJ2-3, with TRBD2 matching over 8 bases. The germline CDR1 and CDR2 sequences are MGHRA and YSYEKL. The CDR3 is 15 residues long. The CDR3 is CASTLAGTGTDTQYF. DNA of the CDR3: TGTGCCAGCACCCTAGCGGGCACGGGCACAGATACGCAGTATTTT.

This clonotype came up a few times. V is TRBV4-1 and J is TRBJ2-5; 8 bases match TRBD2. In germline, CDR1 is MGHRA, CDR2 YSYEKL. The CDR3 runs 15 residues. The V segment lost 1 base and the J segment 0 bases; nucleotides outside the gene matches: 1. CDR3 protein: CASSQVTSDQETQYF. CDR3 nucleotides: TGCGCCAGCAGCCAAGTGACTAGCGACCAAGAGACCCAGTACTTC.

V gene TRBV12-3 or TRBV12-4 combines with J gene TRBJ2-1, with TRBD2 matching 12 bases. The closer fit of TRBJ2-7 to the DNA end suggests the J call may be wrong. The CDR3 spans 18 residues. The CDR3 DNA sequence: TGTGCCAGCAGTCCACAACTGACTAGCGGGAGTTCCTACAATGAGCAGTACTTC. Translation gives CASSPQLTSGSSYNEQYF.

The rearrangement uses TRBV7-9 and TRBJ1-2; D not certain. Germline CDR1 and CDR2: SEHNR and FQNEAQ (reference sequence). The CDR3 runs to 13 residues. V dropped 5 bases and J dropped 4 bases, with 11 bases sitting between them. DNA of the CDR3: TGTGCCAGCAGCCCCACGTCGACCTATGGCTACACCTTC. It encodes CASSPTSTYGYTF.

The V gene is TRBV6-2 or TRBV6-3, the J gene TRBJ2-1; D remains ambiguous. Germline CDR1 MNHEY, CDR2 SVGEGT. V lost 2 bases to trimming and J lost 5 bases, with 16 bases between them. The CDR3 spans 16 residues. The CDR3 bases are TGTGCCAGCAGTTACCCGACACCTATCGCAAACAATGAGCAGTTCTTC. As protein: CASSYPTPIANNEQFF.

This chain links TRBV20-1 with TRBJ2-5, with 7 positions matching TRBD1. Losses at the gene ends were 5 bases for V and 3 bases for J; bases not matched to a gene: 6. The CDR3 has 13 residues. Germline V CDR1 and CDR2: DFQATT, SNEGSKA (reference sequence). Here the CDR3 DNA reads TGCAGTGCTGGGACAGTGGGGGAAGAGACCCAGTACTTC. Translated, it gives CSAGTVGEETQYF.

This sequence joins TRBV12-3 or TRBV12-4 and TRBJ2-7; no clear D. The V gene lost 5 bases and the J gene lost 0 bases, with 14 bases spanning the gap. This CDR3 comprises 15 residues. The CDR3 region has the DNA TGTGCCAGCAGTGTGAGTGTGTCCGACTCCTACGAGCAGTACTTC. This translates into CASSVSVSDSYEQYF.

This clonotype was detected once. The rearrangement joins TRBV19 to TRBJ1-2; 8 bases line up with TRBD1. V lost 6 bases and J lost 2; bases outside the gene matches: 11. This CDR3 region has 16 residues. Looked up from germline, CDR1 is LNHDA and CDR2 is SQIVND (reference sequence). CDR3: CASSDLDREGNYGYTF. The CDR3 DNA is TGTGCCAGTAGCGACCTGGACAGGGAGGGGAACTATGGCTACACCTTC.

The V gene is TRBV20-1, the J gene TRBJ2-1, with no clear D. V lost 3 bases and J 8 bases, leaving 11 bases between the germline ends. Per germline, CDR1 DFQATT and CDR2 SNEGSKA (reference sequence). This CDR3 is 12 amino acids long. The CDR3 loop is CSARWLVDEQFF. CDR3 DNA: TGCAGTGCTAGGTGGCTAGTGGATGAGCAGTTCTTC.